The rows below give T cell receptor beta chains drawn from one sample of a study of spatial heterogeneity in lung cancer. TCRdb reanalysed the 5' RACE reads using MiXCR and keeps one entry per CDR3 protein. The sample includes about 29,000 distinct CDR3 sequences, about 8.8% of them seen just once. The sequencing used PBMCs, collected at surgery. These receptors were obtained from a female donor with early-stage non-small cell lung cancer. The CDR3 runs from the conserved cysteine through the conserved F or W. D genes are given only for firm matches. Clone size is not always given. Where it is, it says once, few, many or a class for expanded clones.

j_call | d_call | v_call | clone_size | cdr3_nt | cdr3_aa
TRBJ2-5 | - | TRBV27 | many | TGTGCCAGCCGCCCTAGAGGGGGGCCCAAAGAGACCCAGTACTTC | CASRPRGGPKETQYF
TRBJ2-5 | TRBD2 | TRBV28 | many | TGTGCCAGCAGTTTAGGGCTAGCGGGGCGGGGAGAGACCCAGTACTTC | CASSLGLAGRGETQYF
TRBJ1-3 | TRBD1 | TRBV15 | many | TGTGCCACCAGCAGATCCAACCCCCTGACAGGGTCTGGAAACACCATATATTTT | CATSRSNPLTGSGNTIYF
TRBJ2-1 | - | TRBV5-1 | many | TGCGCCAGCAGCTCAAAGTCGGGCCGCTCCTACAATGAGCAGTTCTTC | CASSSKSGRSYNEQFF
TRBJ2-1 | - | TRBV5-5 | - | TGTGCCAGCAGCTTCCAGGTGGGGCTTGAGCAGTTCTTC | CASSFQVGLEQFF
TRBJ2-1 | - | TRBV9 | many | TGTGCCAGCAGCCCCACTAGCCCAGCAGAATACAATGAGCAGTTCTTC | CASSPTSPAEYNEQFF
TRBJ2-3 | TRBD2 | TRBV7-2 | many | TGTGCCAGCAGCTTAAGTCAACTAGCGGGAGAAGATACGCAGTATTTT | CASSLSQLAGEDTQYF
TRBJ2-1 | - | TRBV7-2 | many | TGTGCCAGCAGCTTAAGGCCGGGAGTAGGGAATGAGCAGTTCTTC | CASSLRPGVGNEQFF
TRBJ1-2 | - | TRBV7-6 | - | TGTGCCAGCAGCTTAGTTAGCGAGGGAGGGTTGAGTGGCTACACCTTC | CASSLVSEGGLSGYTF
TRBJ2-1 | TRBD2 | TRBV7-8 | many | TGTGCCAGCGGGGGAGGGCGAAGAGGCCCTGAGCAGTTCTTC | CASGGGRRGPEQFF
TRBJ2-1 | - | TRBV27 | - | TGTGCCAGCAGTTTTCCCCTGGGTGAGCAGTTCTTC | CASSFPLGEQFF
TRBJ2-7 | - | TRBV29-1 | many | TGCAGCGTTGCTATGGAGCTTACCTACGAGCAGTACTTC | CSVAMELTYEQYF
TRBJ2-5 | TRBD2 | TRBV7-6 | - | TGTGCCAGCAGCTTACGCCCTCCCGGGCTAGCGGCTGAACAAGAGACCCAGTACTTC | CASSLRPPGLAAEQETQYF
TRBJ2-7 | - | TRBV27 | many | TGTGCCAGCAGTCCCCGGATCGGGGGAGAAAGGTACGAGCAGTACTTC | CASSPRIGGERYEQYF
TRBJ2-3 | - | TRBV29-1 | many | TGCAGCGTTCAGGCACAGGGCACAGATACGCAGTATTTT | CSVQAQGTDTQYF
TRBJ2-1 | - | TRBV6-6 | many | TGTGCCAGCAGACCTGGCGGGGCGAGACGCCATGAGCAGTTCTTC | CASRPGGARRHEQFF
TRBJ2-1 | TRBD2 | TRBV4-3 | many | TGCGCCAGCAGCCAAGGACTAGCGGTTGAGCAGTTCTTC | CASSQGLAVEQFF
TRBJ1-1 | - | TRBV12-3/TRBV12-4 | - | TGTGCCAGCAGTTTCGTAGGGCCGAACACTGAAGCTTTCTTT | CASSFVGPNTEAFF
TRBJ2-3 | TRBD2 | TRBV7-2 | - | TGTGCCAGCAGCTTAGATGCTAGCGGGTCAGATACGCAGTATTTT | CASSLDASGSDTQYF
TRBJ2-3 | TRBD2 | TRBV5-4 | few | TGTGCCAGCAGCCAGGGACTAGCGGGTCGCACAGATACGCAGTATTTT | CASSQGLAGRTDTQYF
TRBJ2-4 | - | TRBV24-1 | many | TGTGCCACCAGTACTAGCCGACTAGCCAAAAACATTCAGTACTTC | CATSTSRLAKNIQYF
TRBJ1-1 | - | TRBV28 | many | TGTGCCAGCAGTTTACTAACGAGTGAAGCTTTCTTT | CASSLLTSEAFF
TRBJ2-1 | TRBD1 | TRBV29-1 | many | TGCAGCGTTTTGACAGGGAGCTCCTACAATGAGCAGTTCTTC | CSVLTGSSYNEQFF
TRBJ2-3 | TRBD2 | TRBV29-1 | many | TGCAGCGTTGAATATAATGTGGGAGGGAAAGATACGCAGTATTTT | CSVEYNVGGKDTQYF
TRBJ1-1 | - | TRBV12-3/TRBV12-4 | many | TGTGCCAGCAGTTCCGGGCCCGGGAGGGCAGCTTTCTTT | CASSSGPGRAAFF
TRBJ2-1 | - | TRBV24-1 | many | TGTGCCACCAGTGATCCATCTCCGGGCTCCTACAATGAGCAGTTCTTC | CATSDPSPGSYNEQFF
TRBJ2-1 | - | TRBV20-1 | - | TGCAGTGCTAGAGCAGCCGGTCCCATTATCAATGAGCAGTTCTTC | CSARAAGPIINEQFF
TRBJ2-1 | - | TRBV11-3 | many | TGTGCCAGCAGCCCCCGAAGCTCCTACAATGAGCAGTTCTTC | CASSPRSSYNEQFF
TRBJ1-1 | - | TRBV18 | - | TGTGCCAGCTCACCTCAGGGGACGGACACTGAAGCTTTCTTT | CASSPQGTDTEAFF
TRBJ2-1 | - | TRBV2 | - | TGTGCCAGCACCCCCCGCAATGAGCAGTTCTTC | CASTPRNEQFF
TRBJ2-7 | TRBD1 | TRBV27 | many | TGTGCCAGCAGTTTGGACAGGCGCTCTTACGAGCAGTACTTC | CASSLDRRSYEQYF
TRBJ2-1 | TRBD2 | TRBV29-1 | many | TGCAGCGTTGAATATCGAGGACTAGCGGGAGGGCTTAATGAGCAGTTCTTC | CSVEYRGLAGGLNEQFF
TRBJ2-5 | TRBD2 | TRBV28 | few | TGTGCCAGCAGTACGCAGAGACTAGCGGGAGGGCCAGAGACCCAGTACTTC | CASSTQRLAGGPETQYF
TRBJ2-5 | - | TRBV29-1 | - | TGCAGCGCAAGTTGGCCAGGCCCAGAGACCCAGTACTTC | CSASWPGPETQYF
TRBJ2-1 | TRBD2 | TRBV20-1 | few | TGCAGTGCTCCACGTAGCGGGGTCAATGAGCAGTTCTTC | CSAPRSGVNEQFF
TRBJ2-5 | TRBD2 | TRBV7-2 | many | TGTGCCAGCAGCCAACGGGGGGGCGCGGGTCAAGAGACCCAGTACTTC | CASSQRGGAGQETQYF
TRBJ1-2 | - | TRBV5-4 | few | TGTGCCAGCAGCTCAAGCAAGGCCGCTAACTATGGCTACACCTTC | CASSSSKAANYGYTF
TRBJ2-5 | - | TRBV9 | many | TGTGCCAGCAGCGTAGAAACAGGTCTTGAGACCCAGTACTTC | CASSVETGLETQYF
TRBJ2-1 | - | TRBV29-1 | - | TGCAGCGCCCCCTCTCCGGGGCCCTACAATGAGCAGTTCTTC | CSAPSPGPYNEQFF
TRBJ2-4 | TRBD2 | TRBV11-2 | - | TGTGCCAGCAGCTCCCTCCGCGGGAGTACGGTCAAAAACATTCAGTACTTC | CASSSLRGSTVKNIQYF
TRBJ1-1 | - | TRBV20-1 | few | TGCAGTGCCCAAGTAGGAAACAAGAACACTGAAGCTTTCTTT | CSAQVGNKNTEAFF
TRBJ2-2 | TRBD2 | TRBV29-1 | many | TGCAGCGTGGGGGGACTAGCGAGGACCGGCGGGGAGCTGTTTTTT | CSVGGLARTGGELFF
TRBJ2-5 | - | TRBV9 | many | TGTGCCAGCAGCGTACAGGAGAGAGAGACCCAGTACTTC | CASSVQERETQYF
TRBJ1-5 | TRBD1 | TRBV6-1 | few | TGTGCCAGCAGCCCGGGACAGGGTATAAGCAATCAGCCCCAGCATTTT | CASSPGQGISNQPQHF
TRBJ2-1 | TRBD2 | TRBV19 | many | TGTGCCAGTAGTGCCAGTCCAGCGGGACCGCGGGTTGATGAGCAGTTCTTC | CASSASPAGPRVDEQFF
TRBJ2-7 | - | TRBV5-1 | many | TGCGCCAGCAGCTGGGAGAGTAGTCGAGCCTACGAGCAGTACTTC | CASSWESSRAYEQYF
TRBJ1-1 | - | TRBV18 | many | TGTGCCAGCTCACCACGGCTAGGGCAAATGAACACTGAAGCTTTCTTT | CASSPRLGQMNTEAFF
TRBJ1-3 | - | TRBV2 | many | TGTGCCAGCAGTGATTATGCGGCTGCTGGAAACACCATATATTTT | CASSDYAAAGNTIYF
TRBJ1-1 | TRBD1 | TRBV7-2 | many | TGTGCCAGCAGCTCCTACAGGGGGCGGACTGAAGCTTTCTTT | CASSSYRGRTEAFF
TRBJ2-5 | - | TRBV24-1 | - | TGTGCCACCAGTGATTTGCAAGTGGCAGAAGAGACCCAGTACTTC | CATSDLQVAEETQYF
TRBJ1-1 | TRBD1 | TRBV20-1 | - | TGCAGTGCTACGAAACCGGGACAGGGGGGCACTGAAGCTTTCTTT | CSATKPGQGGTEAFF
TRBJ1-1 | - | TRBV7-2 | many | TGTGCCAGCAGCTTCCGAAGGAATTCGGCTGAAGCTTTCTTT | CASSFRRNSAEAFF
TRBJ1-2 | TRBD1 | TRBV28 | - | TGTGCCAGCAGTTCGGGAAACAGGGGGTGGTTCGGTGATGGCTACACCTTC | CASSSGNRGWFGDGYTF
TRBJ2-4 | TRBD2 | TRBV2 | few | TGTGCCAGCAGTGAACCCGGGAGGGCTATGAACATTCAGTACTTC | CASSEPGRAMNIQYF
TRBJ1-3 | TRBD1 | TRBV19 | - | TGTGCCAGCACCCTTGGGACAGGGCGACGGATCTCTGGAAACACCATATATTTT | CASTLGTGRRISGNTIYF
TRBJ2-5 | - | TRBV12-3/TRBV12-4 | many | TGTGCCAGCAGTGTCGACCGGGGGCTCCAAGAGACCCAGTACTTC | CASSVDRGLQETQYF
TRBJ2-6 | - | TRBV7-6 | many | TGTGCCAGCAGCTTACGACCCACGGGGGCCAACGTCCTGACTTTC | CASSLRPTGANVLTF
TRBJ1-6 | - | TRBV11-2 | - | TGTGCCAGCAGCTTTTCAGTCCACTCCTATAATTCACCCCTCCACTTT | CASSFSVHSYNSPLHF
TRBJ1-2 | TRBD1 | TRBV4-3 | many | TGCGCCAGCAGCCAAGATCAGGGGGCGCAAGGCTACACCTTC | CASSQDQGAQGYTF